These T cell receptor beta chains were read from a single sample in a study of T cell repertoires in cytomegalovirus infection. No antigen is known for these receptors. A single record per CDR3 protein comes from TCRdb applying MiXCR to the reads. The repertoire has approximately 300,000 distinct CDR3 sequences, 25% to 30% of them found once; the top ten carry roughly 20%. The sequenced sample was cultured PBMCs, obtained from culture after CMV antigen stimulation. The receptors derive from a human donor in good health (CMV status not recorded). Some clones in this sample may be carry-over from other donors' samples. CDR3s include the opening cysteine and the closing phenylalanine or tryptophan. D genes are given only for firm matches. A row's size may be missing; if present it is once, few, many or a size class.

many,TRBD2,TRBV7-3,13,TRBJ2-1,CASGRGSYNEQFF,TGTGCCAGCGGGAGGGGATCCTACAATGAGCAGTTCTTC
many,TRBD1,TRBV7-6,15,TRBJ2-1,CASSTGQGRDNEQFF,TGTGCCAGCAGCACTGGACAGGGGAGAGACAATGAGCAGTTCTTC
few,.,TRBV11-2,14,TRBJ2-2,CASSITGTTGELFF,TGTGCCAGCAGCATCACTGGGACAACCGGGGAGCTGTTTTTT
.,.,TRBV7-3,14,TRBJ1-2,CASSLDRQGYGYTF,TGTGCCAGCAGCCTCGACAGGCAGGGCTATGGCTACACCTTC
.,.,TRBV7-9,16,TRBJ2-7,CASSPLRGRSSYEQYF,TGTGCCAGCAGCCCGCTACGTGGGCGGAGCTCCTACGAGCAGTACTTC
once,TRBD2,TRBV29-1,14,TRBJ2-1,CSVGPRLANNEQFF,TGCAGCGTCGGCCCAAGACTAGCCAACAATGAGCAGTTCTTC
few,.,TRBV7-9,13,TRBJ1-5,CASSELQHQPQHF,TGTGCCAGCAGTGAACTGCAGCATCAGCCCCAGCATTTT
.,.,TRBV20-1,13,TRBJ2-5,CSARGGNTETQYF,TGCAGTGCTAGAGGCGGGAACACAGAGACCCAGTACTTC
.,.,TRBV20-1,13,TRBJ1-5,CSARDGGGQPQHF,TGCAGTGCGAGGGATGGAGGTGGGCAGCCCCAGCATTTT
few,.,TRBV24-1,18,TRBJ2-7,CATSDLELLNPLSYEQYF,TGTGCCACCAGTGATTTAGAACTGCTGAATCCCCTCTCCTACGAGCAGTACTTC
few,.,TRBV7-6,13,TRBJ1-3,CASSLNVGNTIYF,TGTGCCAGCAGCTTAAACGTTGGAAACACCATATATTTT
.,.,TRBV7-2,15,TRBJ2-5,CASSSDPEPGETQYF,TGTGCCAGCAGCTCGGACCCGGAGCCGGGAGAGACCCAGTACTTC
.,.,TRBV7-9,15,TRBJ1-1,CASSRPGTANTEAFF,TGTGCCAGCAGCCGACCCGGGACGGCGAACACTGAAGCTTTCTTT
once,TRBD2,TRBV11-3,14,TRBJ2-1,CASSPGREGNEQFF,TGTGCCAGCAGCCCCGGCAGGGAGGGCAATGAGCAGTTCTTC
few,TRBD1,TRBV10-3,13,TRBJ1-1,CAIKWDRNTEAFF,TGTGCCATCAAGTGGGACAGGAACACTGAAGCTTTCTTT
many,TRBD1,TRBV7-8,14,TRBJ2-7,CASSSRQGASEQYF,TGTGCCAGCAGCTCCCGACAGGGGGCCTCCGAGCAGTACTTC
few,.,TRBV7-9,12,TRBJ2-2,CASSLHTGELFF,TGTGCCAGCAGCTTACACACCGGGGAGCTGTTTTTT
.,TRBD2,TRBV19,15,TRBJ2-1,CASSIGLAGWDEQFF,TGTGCCAGTAGTATAGGACTAGCGGGGTGGGATGAGCAGTTCTTC
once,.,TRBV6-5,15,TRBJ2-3,CASSYDGGSTDTQYF,TGTGCCAGCAGTTACGATGGAGGTAGCACAGATACGCAGTATTTT
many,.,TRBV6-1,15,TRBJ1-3,CASSEDGSSGNTIYF,TGTGCCAGCAGTGAGGACGGGAGCTCTGGAAACACCATATATTTT
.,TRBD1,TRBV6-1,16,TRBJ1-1,CASSEYVRGPNTEAFF,TGTGCCAGCAGTGAATACGTGAGGGGGCCGAACACTGAAGCTTTCTTT
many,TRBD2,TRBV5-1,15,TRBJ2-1,CASHPWASGNNEQFF,TGCGCCAGCCACCCTTGGGCTAGCGGTAACAATGAGCAGTTCTTC
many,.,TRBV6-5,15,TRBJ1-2,CASSYSTRGPDGYTF,TGTGCCAGCAGTTACTCGACGCGAGGCCCAGATGGCTACACCTTC
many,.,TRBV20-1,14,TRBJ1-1,CSARGQAGIDEAFF,TGCAGTGCTAGAGGACAGGCTGGTATCGATGAAGCTTTCTTT
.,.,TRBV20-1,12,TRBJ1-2,CSGPPGAKGYTF,TGCAGTGGCCCCCCGGGCGCGAAGGGCTACACCTTC
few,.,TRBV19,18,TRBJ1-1,CASSTTMGTYLRNTEAFF,TGTGCCAGTAGTACAACTATGGGGACTTACCTGCGGAACACTGAAGCTTTCTTT
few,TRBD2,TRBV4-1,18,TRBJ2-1,CASSQELYSAGGNNEQFF,TGCGCCAGCAGCCAAGAATTATACTCGGCGGGAGGGAACAATGAGCAGTTCTTC
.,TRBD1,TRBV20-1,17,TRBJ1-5,CSARVGTGYHTNQPQHF,TGCAGTGCTAGAGTCGGGACAGGGTATCATACCAATCAGCCCCAGCATTTT
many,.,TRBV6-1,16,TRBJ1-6,CASSEALTNWNSPLHF,TGTGCCAGCAGTGAAGCCCTGACTAATTGGAATTCACCCCTCCACTTT
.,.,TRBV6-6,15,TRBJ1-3,CASRDNWVSGNTIYF,TGTGCCAGCAGGGATAACTGGGTCTCTGGAAACACCATATATTTT
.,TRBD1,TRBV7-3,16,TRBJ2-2,CASNSGTGGNTGELFF,TGTGCCAGCAACTCCGGGACAGGGGGCAACACCGGGGAGCTGTTTTTT
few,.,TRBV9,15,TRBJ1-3,CASSAPGMGGNTIYF,TGTGCCAGCAGCGCTCCGGGAATGGGTGGAAACACCATATATTTT
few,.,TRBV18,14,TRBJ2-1,CASSPPDPYNEQFF,TGTGCCAGCTCACCACCGGACCCCTACAATGAGCAGTTCTTC
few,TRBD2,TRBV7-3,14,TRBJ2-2,CASSSTSGTGELFF,TGTGCCAGCAGCTCGACTAGCGGGACCGGGGAGCTGTTTTTT
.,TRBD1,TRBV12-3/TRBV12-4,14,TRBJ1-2,CASRWDREVGGYTF,TGTGCCAGCAGGTGGGACAGGGAGGTCGGCGGCTACACCTTC
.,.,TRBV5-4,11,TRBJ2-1,CASRGYDEQFF,TGTGCCAGCAGAGGGTATGATGAGCAGTTCTTC
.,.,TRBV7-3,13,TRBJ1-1,CASSTTAETEAFF,TGTGCCAGCAGCACGACAGCTGAGACTGAAGCTTTCTTT
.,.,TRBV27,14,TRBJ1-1,CASTPAGEGTEAFF,TGTGCCAGCACCCCGGCCGGCGAGGGCACTGAAGCTTTCTTT
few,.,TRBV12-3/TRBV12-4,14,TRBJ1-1,CASSPGHQNTEAFF,TGTGCCAGCAGTCCGGGACACCAGAACACTGAAGCTTTCTTT
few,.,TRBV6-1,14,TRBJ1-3,CASSEGHLGNTIYF,TGTGCCAGCAGTGAAGGTCATCTCGGAAACACCATATATTTT
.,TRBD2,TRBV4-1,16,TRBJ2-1,CASSQDAEREDNEQFF,TGCGCCAGCAGCCAAGATGCCGAGCGGGAGGACAATGAGCAGTTCTTC
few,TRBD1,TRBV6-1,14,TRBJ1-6,CASRLGQGLTPLHF,TGTGCCAGCAGGCTGGGACAGGGCCTAACACCCCTCCACTTT
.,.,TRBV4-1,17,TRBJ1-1,CASNQTGGGGPSTEAFF,TGCGCCAGCAACCAAACCGGAGGGGGGGGGCCTAGTACTGAAGCTTTCTTT
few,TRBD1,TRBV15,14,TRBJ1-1,CATNRGQGHTEAFF,TGTGCCACCAACCGAGGACAGGGGCACACTGAAGCTTTCTTT
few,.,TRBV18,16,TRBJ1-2,CASSPNRDAGGYGYTF,TGTGCCAGCTCACCAAACCGGGACGCGGGAGGCTATGGCTACACCTTC
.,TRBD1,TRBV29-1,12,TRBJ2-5,CSVDSPGGTQYF,TGCAGCGTTGATTCCCCAGGGGGGACCCAGTACTTC
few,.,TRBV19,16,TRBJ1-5,CASSMDQGYSNQPQHF,TGTGCCAGTAGTATGGATCAGGGGTATAGCAATCAGCCCCAGCATTTT